This TCR beta chain originates from a study of T cell responses to AZD1222 COVID-19 vaccine. As regards this clone: Its antigen is unidentified.

The study, taken as a whole, reports: The donors showed a predominance of white British ancestry and of females, with possible underestimation of clonal diversity.

The CDR3 extends over 12 amino acids. With 11 bases removed from V and 4 bases from J, the gap between germline ends came to 12 bases. CDR1 is MDHEN, CDR2 SYDVKM, per germline. TCRdb's table, derived via immunoSEQ multiplex PCR, lists solely in-frame clones and lacks some. The sample has some 150,000 clones, under 95% seen once. The V call is TRBV28, the J call TRBJ1-5; TRBD1 might be the D (5 bases). The sequence was obtained from an adult in good health. The material sequenced was peripheral blood, taken on day 0 of AZD1222 vaccination. DNA of the CDR3: TGTGCCGGGGGTAGGGCAAATCAGCCCCAGCATTTT. It encodes CAGGRANQPQHF. Full variable domain (missing parts from reference TRBV28 and TRBJ1-5): DVKVTQSSRYLVKRTGEKVFLECVQDMDHENMFWYRQDPGLGLRLIYFSYDVKMKEKGDIPEGYSVSREKKERFSLILESASTNQTSMYLCAGGRANQPQHFGDGTRLSIL.